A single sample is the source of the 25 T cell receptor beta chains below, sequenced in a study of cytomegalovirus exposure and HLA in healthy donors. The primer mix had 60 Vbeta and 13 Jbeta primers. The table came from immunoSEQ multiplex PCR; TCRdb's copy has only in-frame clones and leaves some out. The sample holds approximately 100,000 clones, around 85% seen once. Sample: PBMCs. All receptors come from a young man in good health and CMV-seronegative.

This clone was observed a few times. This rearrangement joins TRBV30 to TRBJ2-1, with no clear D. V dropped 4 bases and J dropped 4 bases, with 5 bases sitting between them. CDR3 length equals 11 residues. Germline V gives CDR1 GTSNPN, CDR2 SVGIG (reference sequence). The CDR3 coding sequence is TGTGCCTGGATTTCGTACAATGAGCAGTTCTTC. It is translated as CAWISYNEQFF.

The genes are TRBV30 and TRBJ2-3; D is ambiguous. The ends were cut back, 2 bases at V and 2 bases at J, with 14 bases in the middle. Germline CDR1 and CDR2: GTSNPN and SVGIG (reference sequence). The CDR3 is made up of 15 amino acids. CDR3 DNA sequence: TGTGCCTGGAGTACCAGCGTAATCCCCACAGATACGCAGTATTTT. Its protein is CAWSTSVIPTDTQYF.

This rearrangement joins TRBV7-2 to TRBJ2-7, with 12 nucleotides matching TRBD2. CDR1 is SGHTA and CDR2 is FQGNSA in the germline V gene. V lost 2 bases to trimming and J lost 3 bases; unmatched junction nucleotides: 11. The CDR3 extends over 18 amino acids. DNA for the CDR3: TGTGCCAGCAGCTTAAGGGGGAGACTAGCGGGAGTTAGCTACGAGCAGTACTTC. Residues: CASSLRGRLAGVSYEQYF.

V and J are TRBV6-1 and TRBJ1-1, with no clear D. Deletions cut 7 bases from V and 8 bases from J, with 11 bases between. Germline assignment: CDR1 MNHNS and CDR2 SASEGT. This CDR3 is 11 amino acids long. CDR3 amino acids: CASIENWEAFF. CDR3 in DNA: TGTGCCAGCATAGAAAATTGGGAAGCTTTCTTT.

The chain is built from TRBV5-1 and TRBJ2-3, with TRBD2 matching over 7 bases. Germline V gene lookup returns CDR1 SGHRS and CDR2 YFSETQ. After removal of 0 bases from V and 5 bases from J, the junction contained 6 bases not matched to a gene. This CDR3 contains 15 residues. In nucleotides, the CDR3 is TGCGCCAGCAGCTTGGCGGGGAGGGACCTAGATACGCAGTATTTT. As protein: CASSLAGRDLDTQYF. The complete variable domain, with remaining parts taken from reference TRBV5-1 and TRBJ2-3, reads KAGVTQTPRYLIKTRGQQVTLSCSPISGHRSVSWYQQTPGQGLQFLFEYFSETQRNKGNFPGRFSGRQFSNSRSEMNVSTLELGDSALYLCASSLAGRDLDTQYFGPGTRLTVL.

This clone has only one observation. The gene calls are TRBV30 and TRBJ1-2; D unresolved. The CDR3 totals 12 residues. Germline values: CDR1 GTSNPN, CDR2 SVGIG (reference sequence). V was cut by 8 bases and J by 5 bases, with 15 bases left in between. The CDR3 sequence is CAGGQRFYGYTF. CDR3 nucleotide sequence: TGTGCCGGAGGGCAGCGCTTTTATGGCTACACCTTC.

The CDR3 loop reads CSVVTGAGFYEQYF. The CDR3 DNA follows: TGCAGCGTTGTCACAGGTGCAGGGTTTTACGAGCAGTACTTC. The genes are TRBV29-1 and TRBJ2-7; TRBD1 might be the D (5 bases). This CDR3 spans 14 amino acids. Germline V gene lookup returns CDR1 SQVTM and CDR2 ANQGSEA. Trimming removed 4 bases from V and 4 bases from J, with 17 bases in between.

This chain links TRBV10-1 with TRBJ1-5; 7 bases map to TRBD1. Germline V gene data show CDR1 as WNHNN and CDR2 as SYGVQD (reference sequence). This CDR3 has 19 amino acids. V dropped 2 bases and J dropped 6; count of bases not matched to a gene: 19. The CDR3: CASSETLIGRGDDFQPQHF. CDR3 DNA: TGCGCCAGCAGTGAGACGCTCATTGGCAGGGGGGATGATTTTCAGCCCCAGCATTTT.

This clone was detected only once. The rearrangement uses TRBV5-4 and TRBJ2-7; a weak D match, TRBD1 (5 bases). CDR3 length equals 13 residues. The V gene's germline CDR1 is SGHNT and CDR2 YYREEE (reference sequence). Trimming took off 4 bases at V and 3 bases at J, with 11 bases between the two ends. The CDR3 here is CASSKTANYEQYF. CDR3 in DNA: TGTGCCAGCAGCAAGACAGCTAACTACGAGCAGTACTTC.

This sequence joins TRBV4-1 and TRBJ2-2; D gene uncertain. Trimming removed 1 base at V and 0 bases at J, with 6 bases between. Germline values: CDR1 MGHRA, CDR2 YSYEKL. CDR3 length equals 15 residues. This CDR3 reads CASSQVLANTGELFF. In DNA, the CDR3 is TGCGCCAGCAGCCAAGTCCTAGCGAACACCGGGGAGCTGTTTTTT.

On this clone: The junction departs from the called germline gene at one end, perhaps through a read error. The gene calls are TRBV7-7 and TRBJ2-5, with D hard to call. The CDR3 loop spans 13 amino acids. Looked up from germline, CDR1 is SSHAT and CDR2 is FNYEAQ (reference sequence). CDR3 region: CASSQISRETQYF. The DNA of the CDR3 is TGTGCTAGCAGCCAAATTAGCAGAGAGACCCAGTACTTC.

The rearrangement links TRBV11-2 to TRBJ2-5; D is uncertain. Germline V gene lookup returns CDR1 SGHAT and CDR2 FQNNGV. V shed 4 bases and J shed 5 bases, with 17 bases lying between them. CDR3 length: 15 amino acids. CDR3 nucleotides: TGTGCCAGCAGCTCGGCCTTGGGTGTGGAGGAGACCCAGTACTTC. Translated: CASSSALGVEETQYF.

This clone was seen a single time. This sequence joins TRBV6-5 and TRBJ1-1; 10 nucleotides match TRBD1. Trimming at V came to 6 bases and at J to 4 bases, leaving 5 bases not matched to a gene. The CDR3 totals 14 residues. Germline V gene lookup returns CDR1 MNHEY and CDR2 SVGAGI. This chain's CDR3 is CASRPRTGGTEAFF. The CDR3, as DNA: TGTGCCAGCAGACCCCGGACAGGGGGCACTGAAGCTTTCTTT.

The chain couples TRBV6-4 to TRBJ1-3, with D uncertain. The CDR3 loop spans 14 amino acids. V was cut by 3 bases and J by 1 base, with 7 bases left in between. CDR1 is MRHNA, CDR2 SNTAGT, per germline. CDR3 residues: CASSDIGSGNTIYF. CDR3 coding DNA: TGTGCCAGCAGTGATATCGGGTCTGGAAACACCATATATTTT.

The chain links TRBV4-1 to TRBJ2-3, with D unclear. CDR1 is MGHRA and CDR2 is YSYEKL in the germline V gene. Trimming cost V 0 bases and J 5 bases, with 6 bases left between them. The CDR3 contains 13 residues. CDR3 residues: CASSQDQLDTQYF. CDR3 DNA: TGCGCCAGCAGCCAAGATCAGTTAGATACGCAGTATTTT.

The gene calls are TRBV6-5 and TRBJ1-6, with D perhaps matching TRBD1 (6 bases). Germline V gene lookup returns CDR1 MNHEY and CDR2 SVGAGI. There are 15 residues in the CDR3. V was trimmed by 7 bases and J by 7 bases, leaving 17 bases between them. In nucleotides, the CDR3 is TGTGCCAGCATTAGGGAAGGGACACTAAATTCACCCCTCCACTTT. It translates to CASIREGTLNSPLHF.

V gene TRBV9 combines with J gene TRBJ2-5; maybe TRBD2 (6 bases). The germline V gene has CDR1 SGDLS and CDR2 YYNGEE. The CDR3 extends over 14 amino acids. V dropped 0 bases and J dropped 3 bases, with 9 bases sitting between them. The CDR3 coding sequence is TGTGCCAGCAGCGTAGGGGCGGGGAAAGAGACCCAGTACTTC. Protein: CASSVGAGKETQYF. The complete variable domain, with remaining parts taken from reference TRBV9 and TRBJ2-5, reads DSGVTQTPKHLITATGQRVTLRCSPRSGDLSVYWYQQSLDQGLQFLIQYYNGEERAKGNILERFSAQQFPDLHSELNLSSLELGDSALYFCASSVGAGKETQYFGPGTRLLVL.

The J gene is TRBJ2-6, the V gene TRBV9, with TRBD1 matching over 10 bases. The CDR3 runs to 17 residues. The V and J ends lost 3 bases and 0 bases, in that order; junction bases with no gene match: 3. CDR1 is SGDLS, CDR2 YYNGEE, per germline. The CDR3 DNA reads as TGTGCCAGCAGCGGGACAGGGGGATTCTCTGGGGCCAACGTCCTGACTTTC. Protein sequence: CASSGTGGFSGANVLTF.

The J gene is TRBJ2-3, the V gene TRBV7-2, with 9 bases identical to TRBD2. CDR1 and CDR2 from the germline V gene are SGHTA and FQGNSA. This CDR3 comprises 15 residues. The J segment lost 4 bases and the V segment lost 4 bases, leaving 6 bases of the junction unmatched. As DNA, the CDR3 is TGTGCCAGCAGCTCAGTAGCGGGAGCCCCAGATACGCAGTATTTT. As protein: CASSSVAGAPDTQYF.

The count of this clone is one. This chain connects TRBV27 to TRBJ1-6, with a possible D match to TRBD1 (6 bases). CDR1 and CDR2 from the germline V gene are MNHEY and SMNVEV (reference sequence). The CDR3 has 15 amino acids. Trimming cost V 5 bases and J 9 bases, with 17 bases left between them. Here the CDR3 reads CASSLRQAQGSPLHF. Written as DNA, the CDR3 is TGTGCCAGCAGTCTACGACAGGCTCAGGGTTCACCCCTCCACTTT.

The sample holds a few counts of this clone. The CDR3 reads CASSLAGGIGNTGELFF. CDR3 DNA: TGTGCCAGCAGTCTAGCGGGAGGAATAGGTAACACCGGGGAGCTGTTTTTT. The J gene is TRBJ2-2, the V gene TRBV28; 11 bases are shared with TRBD2. Germline CDR1 MDHEN, CDR2 SYDVKM. This CDR3 region has 17 residues. V was pared by 5 bases and J by 2 bases, with 7 bases of the junction left unmatched.

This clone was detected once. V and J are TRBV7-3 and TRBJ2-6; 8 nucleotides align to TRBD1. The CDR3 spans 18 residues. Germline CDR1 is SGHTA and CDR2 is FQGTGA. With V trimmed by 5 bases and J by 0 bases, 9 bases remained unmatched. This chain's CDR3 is CASSPRQGSLSGANVLTF. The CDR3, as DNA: TGTGCCAGCAGCCCAAGACAGGGGTCGCTCTCTGGGGCCAACGTCCTGACTTTC.

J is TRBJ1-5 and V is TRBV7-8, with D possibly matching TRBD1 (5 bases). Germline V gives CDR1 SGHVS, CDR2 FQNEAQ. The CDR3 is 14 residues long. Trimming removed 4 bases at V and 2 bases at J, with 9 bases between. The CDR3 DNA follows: TGTGCCAGCAGCTATGGGGGGGGCAATCAGCCCCAGCATTTT. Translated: CASSYGGGNQPQHF.

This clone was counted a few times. The CDR3 region has the DNA TGTGCCAGCAGCTTGTCGTGGGCGGGGGAGACCCAGTACTTC. Amino acids: CASSLSWAGETQYF. The J gene is TRBJ2-5, the V gene TRBV27; D perhaps matches TRBD2 (6 bases). There are 14 residues in the CDR3. CDR1 and CDR2 from the germline V gene are MNHEY and SMNVEV (reference sequence). V was trimmed by 6 bases and J by 5 bases, leaving 16 bases between them.

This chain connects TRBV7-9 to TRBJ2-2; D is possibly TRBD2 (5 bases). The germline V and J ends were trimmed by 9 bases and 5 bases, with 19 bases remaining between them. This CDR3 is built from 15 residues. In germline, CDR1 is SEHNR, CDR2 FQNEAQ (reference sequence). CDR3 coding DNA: TGTGCCAGTAACCCGGACTCCTTGCGAACCGGGGAGCTGTTTTTT. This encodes CASNPDSLRTGELFF.